This TCR beta chain was identified during a study of T-cell reconstitution after alpha-beta-depleted transplantation in children. Researchers prepared the TCRbeta library using unique molecular identifiers, the study reports. In TCRdb, the PCR reads were re-called with MiXCR into one record per CDR3 protein. This repertoire shows around 580,000 distinct CDR3 sequences, around 27% found once; its top ten account for about a third. The germline V and J ends were trimmed by 2 bases and 0 bases, with 14 bases remaining between them. Germline V gene data show CDR1 as MGHRA and CDR2 as YSYEKL. The CDR3 runs 17 residues.

This specimen was PBMCs, taken before TCRalphabeta/CD19-depleted stem cell transplant. The clonotype was recovered from a boy in the first two years of life with Wiskott-Aldrich syndrome, due to receive a stem cell transplant. The V and J genes are TRBV4-1 and TRBJ2-1; no definite D call. CDR3 in DNA: TGCGCCAGCAGCCAAACGGTCCGGCCCAGCTCCTACAATGAGCAGTTCTTC. It codes for CASSQTVRPSSYNEQFF.